Shown below are 25 T cell receptor beta chains from a single sample sequenced in a study of CD8 T cells in Susac syndrome. RNA amounts of roughly 0.45 to 1 ug underwent reverse transcription with random hexamers. TCRdb re-called the immunoSEQ multiplex PCR reads with MiXCR, one entry per CDR3 protein. The sample lists 92,000 or so distinct CDR3 sequences, around 96% occurring once. Sample: CD8+ T cells from PBMCs. The source is a human donor with Susac syndrome.

This chain joins TRBV30 and TRBJ2-6, with 7 bases fitting TRBD1. Germline CDR1 reads GTSNPN; CDR2 reads SVGIG (reference sequence). After removal of 7 bases from V and 2 bases from J, the junction contained 5 bases not matched to a gene. This CDR3 has 14 amino acids. CDR3 DNA sequence: TGTGCCTCGGATACAGGGGCTGGGGCCAACGTCCTGACTTTC. It translates to CASDTGAGANVLTF.

The rearrangement joins TRBV6-6 to TRBJ1-5; D call uncertain. Per germline, CDR1 MNHNY and CDR2 SVGAGI (reference sequence). V lost 5 bases and J lost 1, with 9 bases in between. CDR3 length equals 14 residues. Here the CDR3 reads CASSRMSSNQPQHF. CDR3 DNA: TGTGCCAGCAGTAGGATGTCGAGCAATCAGCCCCAGCATTTT.

This clonotype is medium-sized within its sample. The chain carries TRBV11-2 and TRBJ2-3; 11 positions match TRBD2. The CDR3 sequence is 15 residues long. The germline gives CDR1 SGHAT, CDR2 FQNNGV. Germline trimming cut 5 bases from V and 2 bases from J; bases unmatched to any gene: 3. CDR3 bases: TGTGCCAGCAGCGCGACTAGCGGGGCCACAGATACGCAGTATTTT. Amino acid sequence: CASSATSGATDTQYF.

The rearrangement uses TRBV6-5 and TRBJ2-2; TRBD1 matches at 7 bases. V shed 6 bases and J 6 bases; nucleotides not matched to a gene: 1. This CDR3 is 12 amino acids long. Germline values: CDR1 MNHEY, CDR2 SVGAGI. The CDR3 coding sequence is TGTGCCAGCAGACAGGGGCCCGGGGAGCTGTTTTTT. It codes for CASRQGPGELFF.

V and J are TRBV5-1 and TRBJ1-2; 11 nucleotides agree with TRBD1. The CDR3 runs 15 residues. Looked up from germline, CDR1 is SGHRS and CDR2 is YFSETQ. After removal of 4 bases from V and 8 bases from J, the junction contained 10 bases not matched to a gene. The CDR3 sequence is CASSPRTGGAEGYTF. The CDR3 DNA sequence: TGCGCCAGCAGCCCGAGGACAGGGGGCGCGGAAGGCTACACCTTC.

The chain uses TRBV9 and TRBJ1-1, with D unresolved. Trimming removed 0 bases at V and 3 bases at J, with 6 bases between. The CDR3 is 13 amino acids. Germline V lookup: CDR1 SGDLS, CDR2 YYNGEE. Here the CDR3 DNA reads TGTGCCAGCAGCGTAGTAGATGACACTGAAGCTTTCTTT. Protein: CASSVVDDTEAFF.

This clonotype has just one count. This chain links TRBV6-5 with TRBJ2-5; maybe TRBD2 (5 bases). The V gene lost 4 bases and the J gene lost 2 bases, with 11 bases spanning the gap. This CDR3 is built from 14 residues. The germline gives CDR1 MNHEY, CDR2 SVGAGI. CDR3 DNA sequence: TGTGCCAGCAGTTCCACGGGGTGGCAAGAGACCCAGTACTTC. Protein sequence: CASSSTGWQETQYF.

The chain carries TRBV11-3 and TRBJ1-3; no clear D gene. CDR1 and CDR2 from the germline V gene are SGHNT and YENEEA. Deletions cut 3 bases from V and 0 bases from J, with 6 bases between. The length of the CDR3 is 14 residues. The CDR3 coding sequence is TGTGCCAGCAGCTTTGGAAGCTCTGGAAACACCATATATTTT. Amino acid sequence: CASSFGSSGNTIYF.

This chain joins TRBV20-1 and TRBJ1-5; 12 nucleotides align to TRBD1. CDR1 is DFQATT and CDR2 is SNEGSKA in the germline V gene (reference sequence). CDR3 length equals 15 residues. V was clipped by 6 bases and J by 4 bases; unmatched bases: 7. CDR3: CSASGTGGRNQPQHF. For the CDR3, the DNA is TGCAGTGCCAGTGGGACAGGGGGCCGGAATCAGCCCCAGCATTTT.

The chain joins TRBV11-3 to TRBJ2-7; D is possibly TRBD1 (7 bases). Trimming took off 5 bases at V and 13 bases at J, with 21 bases between the two ends. The CDR3 contains 13 residues. Germline CDR1 and CDR2: SGHNT and YENEEA. CDR3 in amino acids: CASSQGPDRDSYF. CDR3 sequence (DNA): TGTGCCAGCAGCCAGGGGCCCGACAGGGACTCTTACTTC. The full variable domain, completed using reference TRBV11-3 and TRBJ2-7, is EAGVVQSPRYKIIEKKQPVAFWCNPISGHNTLYWYLQNLGQGPELLIRYENEEAVDDSQLPKDRFSAERLKGVDSTLKIQPAELGDSAVYLCASSQGPDRDSYFGPGTRLTVT.

The chain uses TRBV7-9 and TRBJ2-3; TRBD2 might be the D (6 bases). The CDR3 is 14 residues long. Trimming shortened V by 1 base and J by 7 bases, and 12 bases separated the two germline ends. Per the germline V gene, CDR1 is SEHNR and CDR2 is FQNEAQ (reference sequence). The CDR3 DNA follows: TGTGCCAGCAGCTTAGTTCGGGGGTTGAATACGCAGTATTTT. Protein sequence: CASSLVRGLNTQYF.

This chain links TRBV19 with TRBJ1-5; D is undetermined. CDR1 LNHDA and CDR2 SQIVND come from the germline V gene (reference sequence). The V and J ends lost 3 bases and 0 bases respectively, with 15 bases between them. The CDR3 extends over 17 amino acids. For the CDR3, the DNA is TGTGCCAGTAGTATGGAGTTAGGAGGTGCTAGCAATCAGCCCCAGCATTTT. Its translation: CASSMELGGASNQPQHF.

This clonotype was seen a few times. The chain combines TRBV29-1 with TRBJ2-7, with 7 bases aligning to TRBD1. From germline, CDR1 is SQVTM and CDR2 ANQGSEA. The CDR3 spans 12 residues. The ends lost 7 bases at V and 5 bases at J; junction bases unmatched: 8. The CDR3 loop is CSGMTGFNEQYF. CDR3 sequence (DNA): TGCAGCGGCATGACAGGGTTTAACGAGCAGTACTTC.

The chain is built from TRBV3-1 and TRBJ2-3, with D maybe TRBD2 (6 bases). Germline CDR1 and CDR2: LGHDT and YNNKEL (reference sequence). Trimming removed 0 bases at V and 1 base at J, with 11 bases between. The CDR3 has 16 amino acids. The chain's CDR3 is CASSQDPAGGTDTQYF. CDR3 nucleotide sequence: TGTGCCAGCAGCCAAGATCCAGCGGGCGGCACAGATACGCAGTATTTT.

J is TRBJ1-2 and V is TRBV6-2 or TRBV6-3; 7 nucleotides line up with TRBD1. The CDR3 is 16 residues long. Losses at the gene ends were 4 bases for V and 0 bases for J; bases not matched to a gene: 8. Germline CDR1 and CDR2: MNHEY and SVGEGT. DNA of the CDR3: TGTGCCAGCAGTTCCCGGGACAGATCTTCTAACTATGGCTACACCTTC. Translated, it gives CASSSRDRSSNYGYTF.

This chain joins TRBV9 and TRBJ1-2, with TRBD1 identical over 7 bases. Germline lookup yields CDR1 SGDLS and CDR2 YYNGEE. The CDR3 sequence is 14 residues long. The junction had 5 bases not matched to a gene; V was cut back by 3 bases and J by 3 bases. CDR3 in amino acids: CASSDPTGDYGYTF. The DNA for the CDR3 is TGTGCCAGCAGCGACCCCACAGGGGACTATGGCTACACCTTC.

The J gene is TRBJ1-3, the V gene TRBV30; D gene uncertain. V was pared by 4 bases and J by 4 bases, with 8 bases between. CDR1 GTSNPN and CDR2 SVGIG come from the germline V gene (reference sequence). CDR3 length equals 12 residues. The CDR3 nucleotides are TGTGCCTGGAAAAGCAGGGGAAACACCATATATTTT. Protein product: CAWKSRGNTIYF.

The rearrangement uses TRBV11-1 and TRBJ2-6; 7 bases map to TRBD1. CDR3 length: 15 amino acids. Germline V CDR1 and CDR2: SGHAT, FQDESV (reference sequence). Trimming removed 3 bases from V and 1 base from J; junction bases left unmatched: 0. The CDR3 nucleotides are TGTGCCAGCAGCTTCAGGGGGTCTGGGGCCAACGTCCTGACTTTC. This encodes CASSFRGSGANVLTF.

In DNA form, the CDR3 reads TGCAGTGCTAGAGATCGGCACCACAATTCACCCCTCCACTTT. This sequence encodes CSARDRHHNSPLHF. The chain joins TRBV20-1 to TRBJ1-6; D uncertain. This CDR3 has 14 residues. V lost 0 bases to trimming and J lost 7 bases, with 10 bases between them. Germline V lookup: CDR1 DFQATT, CDR2 SNEGSKA (reference sequence).

This rearrangement joins TRBV20-1 to TRBJ2-2, with 8 bases identical to TRBD2. The CDR3 runs 15 residues. CDR1 DFQATT and CDR2 SNEGSKA come from the germline V gene (reference sequence). V shed 0 bases, J shed 2 bases, and the junction held 2 bases outside the gene matches. The CDR3 sequence is CSARDTSGNTGELFF. The CDR3 DNA is TGCAGTGCTAGAGACACTAGCGGAAACACCGGGGAGCTGTTTTTT.

The gene calls are TRBV7-9 and TRBJ1-1; D gene unclear. This CDR3 spans 14 amino acids. Trimming removed 5 bases from V and 3 bases from J, with 13 bases in between. Germline-derived CDR1 and CDR2 are SEHNR and FQNEAQ (reference sequence). As DNA, the CDR3 is TGTGCCAGCAGCATAAACAATGTGGACACTGAAGCTTTCTTT. It specifies CASSINNVDTEAFF.

CDR3 protein: CASSLGTPNEQFF. The CDR3 DNA follows: TGTGCCAGCAGCTTGGGGACACCCAATGAGCAGTTCTTC. This rearrangement joins TRBV5-6 to TRBJ2-1, with D possibly matching TRBD1 (5 bases). CDR1 and CDR2 from the germline V gene are SGHDT and YYEEEE. The CDR3 is 13 amino acids. Trimming removed 0 bases at V and 6 bases at J, with 7 bases between.

For the CDR3, the DNA is TGTGCCAGCAGCGTAGAGGCCCTGGGGGATGGTAATTCACCCCTCCACTTT. Protein sequence: CASSVEALGDGNSPLHF. The genes are TRBV9 and TRBJ1-6; tentative D call: TRBD1 (5 bases). V lost 0 bases to trimming and J lost 6 bases, with 16 bases between them. The germline gives CDR1 SGDLS, CDR2 YYNGEE. This CDR3 has 17 residues.

This sequence joins TRBV20-1 and TRBJ1-1; no firm D call. Germline-derived CDR1 and CDR2 are DFQATT and SNEGSKA (reference sequence). The V end lost 3 bases, the J end lost 0 bases, and 2 bases lay between the germline ends. CDR3 length equals 11 residues. CDR3 nucleotides: TGCAGTGCTAGTGTGAACACTGAAGCTTTCTTT. It is translated as CSASVNTEAFF.

The chain has TRBV7-8 and TRBJ2-5; D is perhaps TRBD1 or TRBD2 (6 bases each). Trimming cost V 1 base and J 5 bases, with 11 bases left between them. The V gene's germline CDR1 is SGHVS and CDR2 FQNEAQ. The CDR3 loop spans 14 amino acids. The CDR3 region is CASSLGGGRETQYF. CDR3 in DNA: TGTGCCAGCAGCTTAGGTGGGGGGCGGGAGACCCAGTACTTC.